This entry features one TCR beta chain sequence. Germline lookup yields CDR1 SGHTA and CDR2 FQGTGA. After removal of 0 bases from V and 15 bases from J, the junction contained 6 bases not matched to a gene. This CDR3 has 13 residues. The entry originates in a study of blood T cell repertoires in COVID-19. Study as a whole: T cells, B-cell-depleted T cells, or PBMCs supplied cDNA or gDNA.

Study processing details: By means of reference gene primer amplification, nucleated cell counts were estimated. Repertoires were generated with immunoSEQ multiplex PCR, while TCRdb's copy carries only in-frame clones and drops some. That table is the source of V, J and clone size, and D and trimming were worked out from the DNA. Of approximately 120,000 clones detected, roughly 75% appear once; the ten largest clones hold almost 4.5%. The chain uses TRBV7-3 and TRBJ2-1; 9 bases are shared with TRBD2. The clonotype originates from a human donor in a cohort sampled during active or convalescent COVID-19. Sequencing was done on a sample of peripheral blood. CDR3 region: CASSLTLAGGLFF. The CDR3 bases are TGTGCCAGCAGCTTAACGTTGGCGGGAGGGCTGTTCTTC.